The 10 T cell receptor beta chains below all came from one sample that was sequenced in a study of blood T cell repertoires in COVID-19. Method: immunoSEQ multiplex PCR; TCRdb's copy keeps in-frame clones and lacks some. The table shows 300,000 to 400,000 clones, with roughly 90% occurring only once. Specimen: peripheral blood. The receptors come from a woman aged 25 to 45 with COVID-19, enrolled during active disease.

The J gene is TRBJ2-5, the V gene TRBV5-5; 7 nucleotides line up with TRBD2. The CDR3 runs to 16 residues. Germline CDR1 is SGHKS and CDR2 is YYEKEE (reference sequence). Unmatched junction bases numbered 11, after V lost 2 bases and J lost 4 bases. The CDR3 is CASSLPEWGGVETQYF. The DNA of the CDR3 is TGTGCCAGCAGCTTACCGGAGTGGGGGGGAGTAGAGACCCAGTACTTC.

The gene calls are TRBV5-1 and TRBJ2-2; 9 nucleotides line up with TRBD1. The CDR3 is made up of 17 amino acids. Trimming took 2 bases from V and 6 from J; bases not matched to a gene: 11. Germline assignment: CDR1 SGHRS and CDR2 YFSETQ. CDR3 sequence: CASSFAGTGFQAGELFF. The CDR3 DNA is TGCGCCAGCAGCTTTGCCGGGACAGGGTTTCAGGCCGGGGAGCTGTTTTTT.

The CDR3 loop reads CASSRGLAGGATDTQYF. CDR3 nucleotide sequence: TGCGCCAGCAGCAGGGGACTAGCGGGAGGGGCCACAGATACGCAGTATTTT. The chain employs TRBV5-1 and TRBJ2-3; 16 positions match TRBD2. Germline V gives CDR1 SGHRS, CDR2 YFSETQ. The J segment lost 2 bases and the V segment lost 4 bases, leaving 4 bases of the junction unmatched. There are 17 residues in the CDR3. Using reference TRBV5-1 and TRBJ2-3 for the parts outside the CDR3, the full variable domain is KAGVTQTPRYLIKTRGQQVTLSCSPISGHRSVSWYQQTPGQGLQFLFEYFSETQRNKGNFPGRFSGRQFSNSRSEMNVSTLELGDSALYLCASSRGLAGGATDTQYFGPGTRLTVL.

This clone occurred once. The gene calls are TRBV7-9 and TRBJ1-5; TRBD1 might be the D (6 bases). The length of the CDR3 is 12 residues. V was cut by 6 bases and J by 15 bases, with 18 bases left in between. From germline, CDR1 is SEHNR and CDR2 FQNEAQ (reference sequence). The CDR3 bases are TGTGCCAGCAGTCCGGCGTGGGGGCCACCGCATTTT. It encodes CASSPAWGPPHF.

The J gene is TRBJ2-2, the V gene TRBV10-1, with 7 bases fitting TRBD2. J gave up 1 base and V 5 bases, and 1 base lay outside the gene matches. CDR1 and CDR2 from the germline V gene are WNHNN and SYGVQD (reference sequence). This CDR3 has 14 residues. CDR3 protein: CASSTGGNTGELFF. CDR3 bases: TGCGCCAGCAGTACGGGGGGGAACACCGGGGAGCTGTTTTTT.

The chain is built from TRBV11-2 and TRBJ2-7; D unclear. CDR1 and CDR2 (germline): SGHAT, FQNNGV. There are 11 residues in the CDR3. V was trimmed by 5 bases and J by 2 bases, leaving 4 bases between them. The chain's CDR3 is CASSITYEQYV. CDR3 in DNA: TGTGCCAGCAGCATAACCTACGAGCAGTACGTC.

The chain carries TRBV2 and TRBJ1-1; D call uncertain. V was shortened by 1 base and J by 1 base, with 4 bases between the two germline ends. This CDR3 contains 13 residues. From germline, CDR1 is SNHLY and CDR2 FYNNEI. The CDR3 sequence: CASSEGKNTEAFF. CDR3 coding DNA: TGTGCCAGCAGTGAAGGTAAGAACACTGAAGCTTTCTTT.

J is TRBJ1-5 and V is TRBV24-1; 7 bases fit TRBD1. There are 17 residues in the CDR3. V shed 4 bases, J shed 5 bases, and the junction held 13 bases outside the gene matches. The germline V gene encodes CDR1 KGHDR and CDR2 SFDVKD. The CDR3 DNA follows: TGTGCCACCAGTGACCGATCTGGACAGGTTAAAGATCAGCCCCAGCATTTT. Protein product: CATSDRSGQVKDQPQHF.

This chain connects TRBV7-2 to TRBJ2-1; 10 bases match TRBD2. The germline gives CDR1 SGHTA, CDR2 FQGNSA. The CDR3 contains 17 residues. V was pared by 3 bases and J by 4 bases, with 9 bases of the junction left unmatched. The CDR3 sequence: CASSLSLGTSEYNEQFF. The CDR3 bases are TGTGCCAGCAGCTTGAGTCTCGGGACTAGCGAGTACAATGAGCAGTTCTTC.

This clone appeared once. The chain links TRBV9 to TRBJ2-2, with D maybe TRBD2 (5 bases). Trimming shortened V by 4 bases and J by 1 base, and 14 bases separated the two germline ends. CDR1 is SGDLS, CDR2 YYNGEE, per germline. The CDR3 spans 16 residues. This chain's CDR3 is CASSPISAGNTGELFF. DNA for the CDR3: TGTGCCAGCAGCCCCATCAGTGCGGGGAACACCGGGGAGCTGTTTTTT.